This T cell receptor (beta chain) was sequenced in a study of vaccination and CD4 T cells after COVID-19. CD4+ T cells that had been cultured provided DNA sequenced with the Oncomine TCR Beta short-read assay. TCRdb ran MiXCR on the PCR reads and lists one entry per CDR3 protein. The sample contains around 13,000 distinct CDR3 sequences, approximately 79% of which appear only once. The treatment: roughly 10-day PBMC culture with coronavirus spike peptide pools or control peptides (ViraFEST assay). On this clonotype itself: Its antigen is not known.

The germline V gene has CDR1 SGHTA and CDR2 FQGNSA. The CDR3 sequence is 16 residues long. V dropped 5 bases and J dropped 0 bases, with 16 bases sitting between them. The TCR was taken from a human donor who had recovered from COVID-19. This chain connects TRBV7-2 to TRBJ1-1; a possible D gene is TRBD1 (6 bases). The sample was CD4+ T cells from blood, cultured in vitro. The CDR3 sequence: CASSPYLGGMNTEAFF. In nucleotides, the CDR3 is TGTGCCAGCAGCCCTTACTTGGGGGGCATGAACACTGAAGCTTTCTTT.